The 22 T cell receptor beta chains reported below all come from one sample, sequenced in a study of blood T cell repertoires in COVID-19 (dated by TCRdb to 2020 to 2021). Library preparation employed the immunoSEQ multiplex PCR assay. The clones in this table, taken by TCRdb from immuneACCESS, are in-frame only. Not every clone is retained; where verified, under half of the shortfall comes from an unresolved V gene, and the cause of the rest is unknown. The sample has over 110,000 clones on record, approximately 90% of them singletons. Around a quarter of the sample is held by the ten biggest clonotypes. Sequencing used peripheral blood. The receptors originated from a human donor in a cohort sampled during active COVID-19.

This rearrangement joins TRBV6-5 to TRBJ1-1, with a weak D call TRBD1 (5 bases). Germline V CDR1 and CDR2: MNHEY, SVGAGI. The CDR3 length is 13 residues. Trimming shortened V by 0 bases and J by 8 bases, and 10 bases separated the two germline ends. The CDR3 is CASSYSMEGEAFF. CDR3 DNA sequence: TGTGCCAGCAGTTACTCGATGGAGGGGGAAGCTTTCTTT.

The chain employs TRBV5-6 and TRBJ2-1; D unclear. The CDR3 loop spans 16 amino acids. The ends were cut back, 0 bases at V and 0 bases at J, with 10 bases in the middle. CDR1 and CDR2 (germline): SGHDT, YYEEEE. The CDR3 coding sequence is TGTGCCAGCAGCTTGGAGCCCACAGCCTCCTACAATGAGCAGTTCTTC. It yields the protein CASSLEPTASYNEQFF.

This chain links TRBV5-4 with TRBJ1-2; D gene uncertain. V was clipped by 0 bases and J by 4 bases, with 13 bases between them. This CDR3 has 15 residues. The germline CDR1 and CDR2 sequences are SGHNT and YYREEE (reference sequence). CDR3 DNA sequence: TGTGCCAGCAGCTTGGGTTCAGATGAATTCTATGGCTACACCTTC. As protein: CASSLGSDEFYGYTF.

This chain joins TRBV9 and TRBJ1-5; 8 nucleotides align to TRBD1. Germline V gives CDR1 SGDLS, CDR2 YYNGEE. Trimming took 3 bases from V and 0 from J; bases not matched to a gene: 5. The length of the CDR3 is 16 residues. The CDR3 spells CASSADRGDSNQPQHF. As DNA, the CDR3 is TGTGCCAGCAGCGCTGACAGGGGAGATAGCAATCAGCCCCAGCATTTT.

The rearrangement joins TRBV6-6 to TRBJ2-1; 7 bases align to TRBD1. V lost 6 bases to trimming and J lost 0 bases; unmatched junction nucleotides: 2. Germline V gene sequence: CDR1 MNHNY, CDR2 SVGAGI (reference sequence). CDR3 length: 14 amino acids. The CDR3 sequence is CASSRQGSYNEQFF. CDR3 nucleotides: TGTGCCAGCAGCCGACAGGGCTCCTACAATGAGCAGTTCTTC.

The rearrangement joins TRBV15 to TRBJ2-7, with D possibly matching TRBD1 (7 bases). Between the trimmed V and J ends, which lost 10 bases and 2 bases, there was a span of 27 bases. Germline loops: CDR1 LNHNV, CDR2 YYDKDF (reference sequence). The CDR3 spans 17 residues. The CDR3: CAKKGRKGQQKTYEQYF. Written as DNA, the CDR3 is TGTGCCAAAAAAGGGAGGAAGGGACAGCAAAAAACCTACGAGCAGTACTTC.

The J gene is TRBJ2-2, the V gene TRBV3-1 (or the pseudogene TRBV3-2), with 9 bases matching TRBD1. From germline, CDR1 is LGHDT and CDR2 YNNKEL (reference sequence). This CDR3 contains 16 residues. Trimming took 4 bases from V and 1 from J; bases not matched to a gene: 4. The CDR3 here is CASSPWGQGNTGELFF. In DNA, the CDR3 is TGTGCCAGCAGCCCCTGGGGACAGGGGAACACCGGGGAGCTGTTTTTT.

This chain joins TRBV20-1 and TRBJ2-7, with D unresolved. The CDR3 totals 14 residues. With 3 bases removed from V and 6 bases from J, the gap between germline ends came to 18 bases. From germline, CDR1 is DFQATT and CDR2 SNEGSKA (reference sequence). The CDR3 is CSASHGEITAEQYF. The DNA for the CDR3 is TGCAGTGCTAGTCACGGAGAAATAACGGCCGAGCAGTACTTC.

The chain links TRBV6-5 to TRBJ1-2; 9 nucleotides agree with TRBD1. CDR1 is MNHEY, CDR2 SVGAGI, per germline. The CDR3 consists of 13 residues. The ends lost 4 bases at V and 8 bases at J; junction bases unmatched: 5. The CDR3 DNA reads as TGTGCCAGCAGTTGGGGACAGGGTAAAGGCTACACCTTC. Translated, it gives CASSWGQGKGYTF.

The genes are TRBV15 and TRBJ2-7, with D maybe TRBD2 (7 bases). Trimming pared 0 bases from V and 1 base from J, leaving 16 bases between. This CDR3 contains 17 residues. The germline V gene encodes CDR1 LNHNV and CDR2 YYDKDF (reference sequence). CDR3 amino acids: CATSRDRVAGASYEQYF. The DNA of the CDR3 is TGTGCCACCAGCAGAGATCGTGTGGCGGGGGCTTCCTACGAGCAGTACTTC.

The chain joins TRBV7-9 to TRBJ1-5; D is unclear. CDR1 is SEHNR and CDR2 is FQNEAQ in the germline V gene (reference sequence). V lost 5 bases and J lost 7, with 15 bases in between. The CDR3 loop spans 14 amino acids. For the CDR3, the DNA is TGTGCCAGCAGCCTGCGCGGCGGAGGGCAGCCCCAGCATTTT. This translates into CASSLRGGGQPQHF. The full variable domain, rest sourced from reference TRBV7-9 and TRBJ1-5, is DTGVSQNPRHKITKRGQNVTFRCDPISEHNRLYWYRQTLGQGPEFLTYFQNEAQLEKSRLLSDRFSAERPKGSFSTLEIQRTEQGDSAMYLCASSLRGGGQPQHFGDGTRLSIL.

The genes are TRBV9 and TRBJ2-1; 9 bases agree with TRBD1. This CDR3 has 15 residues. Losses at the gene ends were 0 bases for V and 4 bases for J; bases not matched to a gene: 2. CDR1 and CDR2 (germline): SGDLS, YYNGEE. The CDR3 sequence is CASSVAGTGYNEQFF. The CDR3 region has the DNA TGTGCCAGCAGCGTAGCCGGGACAGGGTACAATGAGCAGTTCTTC.

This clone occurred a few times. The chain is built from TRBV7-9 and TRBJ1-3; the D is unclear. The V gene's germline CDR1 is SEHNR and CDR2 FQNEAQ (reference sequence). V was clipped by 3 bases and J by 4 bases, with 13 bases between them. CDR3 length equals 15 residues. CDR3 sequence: CASSLSGIPGNTIYF. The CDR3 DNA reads TGTGCCAGCAGCTTGTCGGGAATCCCAGGAAACACCATATATTTT.

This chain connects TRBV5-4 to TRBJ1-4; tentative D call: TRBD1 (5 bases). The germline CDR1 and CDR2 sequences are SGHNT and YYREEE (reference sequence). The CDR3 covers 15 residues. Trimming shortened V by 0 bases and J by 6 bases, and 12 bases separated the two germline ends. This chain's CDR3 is CASSLGGRVDEKLFF. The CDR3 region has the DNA TGTGCCAGCAGCTTGGGCGGCAGGGTGGATGAAAAACTGTTTTTT.

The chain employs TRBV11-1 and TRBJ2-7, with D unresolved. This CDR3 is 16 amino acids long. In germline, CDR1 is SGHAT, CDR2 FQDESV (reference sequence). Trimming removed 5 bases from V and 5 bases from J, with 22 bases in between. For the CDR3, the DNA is TGTGCCAGCAGCCCGAACTTCCGGCAGGCGTCCAACGAGCAGTACTTC. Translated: CASSPNFRQASNEQYF.

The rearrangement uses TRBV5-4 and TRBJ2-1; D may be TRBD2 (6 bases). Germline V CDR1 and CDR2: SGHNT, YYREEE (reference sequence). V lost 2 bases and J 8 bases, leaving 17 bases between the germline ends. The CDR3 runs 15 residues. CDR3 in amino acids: CASSFPASGVDEQFF. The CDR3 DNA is TGTGCCAGCAGCTTCCCCGCTTCGGGGGTCGATGAGCAGTTCTTC.

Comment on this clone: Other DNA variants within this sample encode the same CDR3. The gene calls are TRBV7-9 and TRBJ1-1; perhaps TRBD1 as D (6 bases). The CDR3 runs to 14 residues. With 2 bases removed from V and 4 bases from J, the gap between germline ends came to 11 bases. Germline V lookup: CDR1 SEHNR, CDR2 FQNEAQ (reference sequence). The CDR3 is CASSLQGQGTEAFF. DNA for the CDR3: TGTGCCAGCAGCTTACAGGGGCAGGGCACTGAAGCTTTCTTT. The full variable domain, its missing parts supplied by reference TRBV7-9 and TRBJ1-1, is DTGVSQNPRHKITKRGQNVTFRCDPISEHNRLYWYRQTLGQGPEFLTYFQNEAQLEKSRLLSDRFSAERPKGSFSTLEIQRTEQGDSAMYLCASSLQGQGTEAFFGQGTRLTVV.

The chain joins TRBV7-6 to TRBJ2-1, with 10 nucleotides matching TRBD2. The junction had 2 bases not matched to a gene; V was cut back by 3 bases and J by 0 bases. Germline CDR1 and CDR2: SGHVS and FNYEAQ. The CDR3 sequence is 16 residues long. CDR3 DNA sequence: TGTGCCAGCAGCTTCCTAGCGGGGGCCTCCTACAATGAGCAGTTCTTC. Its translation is CASSFLAGASYNEQFF. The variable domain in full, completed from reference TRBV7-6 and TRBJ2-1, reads GAGVSQSPRYKVTKRGQDVALRCDPISGHVSLYWYRQALGQGPEFLTYFNYEAQQDKSGLPNDRFSAERPEGSISTLTIQRTEQRDSAMYRCASSFLAGASYNEQFFGPGTRLTVL.

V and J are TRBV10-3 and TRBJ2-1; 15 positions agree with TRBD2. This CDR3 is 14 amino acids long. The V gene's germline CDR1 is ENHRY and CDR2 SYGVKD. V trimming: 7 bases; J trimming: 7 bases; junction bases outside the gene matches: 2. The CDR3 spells CAITGTSGGNEQFF. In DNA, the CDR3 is TGTGCCATCACGGGGACTAGCGGGGGGAATGAGCAGTTCTTC.

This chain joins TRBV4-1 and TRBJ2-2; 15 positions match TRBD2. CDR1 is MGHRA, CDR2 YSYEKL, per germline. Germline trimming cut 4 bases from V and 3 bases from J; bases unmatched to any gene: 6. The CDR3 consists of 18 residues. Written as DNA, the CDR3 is TGCGCCAGCAGCCGCGGACTAGCGGGGGGGCCTCACACCGGGGAGCTGTTTTTT. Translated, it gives CASSRGLAGGPHTGELFF.

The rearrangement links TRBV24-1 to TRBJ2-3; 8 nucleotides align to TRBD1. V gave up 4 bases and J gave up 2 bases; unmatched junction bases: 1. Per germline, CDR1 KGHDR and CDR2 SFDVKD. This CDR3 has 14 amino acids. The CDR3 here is CATSDRGHTDTQYF. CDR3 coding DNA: TGTGCCACCAGTGACAGGGGGCACACAGATACGCAGTATTTT.

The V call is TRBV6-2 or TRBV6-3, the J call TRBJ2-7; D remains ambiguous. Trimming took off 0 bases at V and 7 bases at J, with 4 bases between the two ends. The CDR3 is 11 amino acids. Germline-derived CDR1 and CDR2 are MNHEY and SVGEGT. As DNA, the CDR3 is TGTGCCAGCAGTTACTCGAGTGAGCAGTACTTC. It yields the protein CASSYSSEQYF.